One sample yielded the 2 T cell receptor beta chains listed below, sequenced in a study of T cells after yellow fever vaccination. TCRdb fed the 5' RACE reads into MiXCR, producing one record per CDR3 protein. The sample lists fewer than 650,000 distinct CDR3 sequences, just over 20% occurring once. Sequenced material: PBMCs, taken roughly 20 days after the first yellow fever vaccination. The receptors were sampled from a young man who received the YFV17D yellow fever vaccine.

The genes are TRBV6-2 or TRBV6-3 and TRBJ2-3, with TRBD2 matching 12 bases. Germline values: CDR1 MNHEY, CDR2 SVGEGT. CDR3 length equals 15 residues. After removal of 8 bases from V and 5 bases from J, the junction contained 8 bases not matched to a gene. CDR3 in amino acids: CASHGLAGRGDTQYF. The CDR3 bases are TGTGCCAGCCACGGACTAGCGGGGCGAGGAGATACGCAGTATTTT.

This clonotype was seen ten or more times. The chain couples TRBV7-2 to TRBJ2-1, with TRBD1 as a possible D gene (5 bases). CDR1 is SGHTA and CDR2 is FQGNSA in the germline V gene. The CDR3 spans 16 residues. Trimming shortened V by 5 bases and J by 8 bases, and 22 bases separated the two germline ends. The CDR3: CASSSSPGNRWHEQFF. The CDR3 nucleotides read TGTGCCAGCAGCAGTTCCCCAGGGAATCGTTGGCATGAGCAGTTCTTC.